This T cell receptor (beta chain) was profiled in a study of T cell clonality in common variable immunodeficiency. Whole-study results and caveats: Shared TCRbeta clones were fewer between CVID subjects than controls. Reportedly, TCR beta sequences from common variable immunodeficiency showed fewer deletions and N-nucleotide insertions.

Both groups were predominantly of Caucasian heritage. Donors gave roughly 5 to 8 ml heparinized peripheral whole blood. The data were produced by immunoSEQ multiplex PCR, yet TCRdb's version contains in-frame clones alone and is incomplete. Sampling found about 52,000 clones, none seen once. J lost 5 bases, V lost 3 bases, and 4 bases had no gene match. The germline V gene encodes CDR1 MNHNS and CDR2 SASEGT. The length of the CDR3 is 14 residues. This clone was seen many times. Its antigen remains unidentified. The read stops 3 residues short of the end of the CDR3; the missing end is completed from the germline J gene.

The receptor comes from a person between 18 and 75 years old in good health. Sequenced sample: peripheral blood mononuclear cells. The chain carries TRBV6-1 and TRBJ1-1, with 9 bases aligning to TRBD1. Partial CDR3 DNA: TGTGCCAGCAGTGAGAGGACAGGGGAAACTGAA. Its protein is CASSERTGETE. The whole CDR3 protein reads CASSERTGETEAFF.